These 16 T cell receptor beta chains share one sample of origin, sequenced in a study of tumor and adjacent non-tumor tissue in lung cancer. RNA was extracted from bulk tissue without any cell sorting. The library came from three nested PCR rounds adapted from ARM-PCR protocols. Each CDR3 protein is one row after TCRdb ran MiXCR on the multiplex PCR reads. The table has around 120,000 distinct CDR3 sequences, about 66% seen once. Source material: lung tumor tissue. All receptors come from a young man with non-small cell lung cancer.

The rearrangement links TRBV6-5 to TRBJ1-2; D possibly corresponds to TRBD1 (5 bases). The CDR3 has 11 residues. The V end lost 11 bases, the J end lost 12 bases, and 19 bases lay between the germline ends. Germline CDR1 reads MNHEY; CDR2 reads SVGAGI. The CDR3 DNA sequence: TGTGCCTGCACGAGGGGCTATGGTCACACCTTC. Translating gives CACTRGYGHTF.

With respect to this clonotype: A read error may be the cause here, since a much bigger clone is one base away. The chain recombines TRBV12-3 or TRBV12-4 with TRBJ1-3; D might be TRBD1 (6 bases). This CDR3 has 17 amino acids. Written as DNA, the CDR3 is TGTGTCAGCAGTTTGTACCGACAGGCGGTCTCTGGAAACACCATATATTTT. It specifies CVSSLYRQAVSGNTIYF.

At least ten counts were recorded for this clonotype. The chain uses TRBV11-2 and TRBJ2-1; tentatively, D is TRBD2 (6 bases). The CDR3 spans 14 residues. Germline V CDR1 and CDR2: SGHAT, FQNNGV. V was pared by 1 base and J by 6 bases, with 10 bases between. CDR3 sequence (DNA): TGTGCCAGCAGCTTAGGTGGGCGGGGCAATGAGCAGTTCTTC. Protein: CASSLGGRGNEQFF.

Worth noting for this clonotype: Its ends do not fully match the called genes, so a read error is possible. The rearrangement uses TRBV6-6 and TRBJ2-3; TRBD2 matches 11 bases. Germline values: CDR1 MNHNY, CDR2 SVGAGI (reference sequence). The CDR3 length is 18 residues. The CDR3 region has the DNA TGTGTCAGCAGCCCCTGGGTAGCGGGGGGGCTGGGCACATATACGCAGTATTTT. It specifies CVSSPWVAGGLGTYTQYF.

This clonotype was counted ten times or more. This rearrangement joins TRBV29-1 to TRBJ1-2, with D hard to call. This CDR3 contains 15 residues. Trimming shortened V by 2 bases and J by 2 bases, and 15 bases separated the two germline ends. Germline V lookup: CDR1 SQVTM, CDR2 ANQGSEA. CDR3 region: CSVERSTLNNYGYTF. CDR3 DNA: TGCAGCGTTGAACGATCGACACTCAACAACTATGGCTACACCTTC.

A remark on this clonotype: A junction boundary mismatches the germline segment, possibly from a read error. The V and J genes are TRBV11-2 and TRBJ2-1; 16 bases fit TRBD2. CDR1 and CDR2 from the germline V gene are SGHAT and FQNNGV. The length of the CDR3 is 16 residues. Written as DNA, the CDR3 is TGTGCCAGCAGCGACACAGGGACTAGCGGGAGGGTTGAGGAGTTCTTC. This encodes CASSDTGTSGRVEEFF.

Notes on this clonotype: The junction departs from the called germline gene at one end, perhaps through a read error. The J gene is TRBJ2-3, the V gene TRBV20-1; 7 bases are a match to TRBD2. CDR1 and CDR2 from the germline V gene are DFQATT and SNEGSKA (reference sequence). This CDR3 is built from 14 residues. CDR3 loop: CSDRRTRSTDTQYF. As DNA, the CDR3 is TGCAGTGATAGAAGGACTAGATCCACAGATACGCAGTATTTT.

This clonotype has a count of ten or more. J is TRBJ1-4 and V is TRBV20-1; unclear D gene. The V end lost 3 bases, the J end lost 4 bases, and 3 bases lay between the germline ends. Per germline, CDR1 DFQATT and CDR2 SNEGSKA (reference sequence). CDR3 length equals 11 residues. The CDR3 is CSARFNEKLFF. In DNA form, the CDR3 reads TGCAGTGCTAGGTTTAATGAAAAACTGTTTTTT.

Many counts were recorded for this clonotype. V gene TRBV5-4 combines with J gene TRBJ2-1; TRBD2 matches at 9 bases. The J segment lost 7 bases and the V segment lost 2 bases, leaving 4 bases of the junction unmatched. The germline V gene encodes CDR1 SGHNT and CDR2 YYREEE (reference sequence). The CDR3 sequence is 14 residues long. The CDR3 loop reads CASSFPSGGNEQFF. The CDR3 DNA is TGTGCCAGCAGCTTTCCCAGCGGGGGGAATGAGCAGTTCTTC.

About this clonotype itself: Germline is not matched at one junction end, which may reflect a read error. As DNA, the CDR3 is TGTGCCAGCAGCGGGGAGGCCTACTCCTATAATGAGCAGTTCTTC. It codes for CASSGEAYSYNEQFF. This chain joins TRBV9 and TRBJ2-1; weak D call: TRBD2 (6 bases). CDR3 length equals 15 residues. CDR1 and CDR2 (germline): SGDLS, YYNGEE.

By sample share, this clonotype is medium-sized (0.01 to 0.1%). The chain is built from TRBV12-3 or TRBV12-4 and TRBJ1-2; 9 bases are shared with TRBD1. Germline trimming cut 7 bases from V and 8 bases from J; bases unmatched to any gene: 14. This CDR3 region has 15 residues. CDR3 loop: CASTPRDRAARGYTF. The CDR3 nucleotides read TGTGCCAGCACCCCTCGGGACAGGGCGGCGCGGGGCTACACCTTC.

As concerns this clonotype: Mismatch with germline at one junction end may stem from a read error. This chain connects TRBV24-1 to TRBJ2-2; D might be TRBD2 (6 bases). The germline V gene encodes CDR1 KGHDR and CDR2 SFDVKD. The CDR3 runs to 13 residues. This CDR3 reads CASSGTGPGELSF. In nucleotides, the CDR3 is TGTGCCTCCTCAGGGACTGGCCCCGGGGAGCTGTCTTTT.

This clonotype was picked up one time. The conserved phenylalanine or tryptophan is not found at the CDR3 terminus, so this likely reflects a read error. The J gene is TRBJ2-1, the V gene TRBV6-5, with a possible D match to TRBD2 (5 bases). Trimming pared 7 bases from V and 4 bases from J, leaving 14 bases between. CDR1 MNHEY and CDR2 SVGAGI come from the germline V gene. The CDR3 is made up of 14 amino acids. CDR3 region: CASMLLTGYNEQFL. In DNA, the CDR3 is TGTGCCAGCATGTTGCTAACGGGGTACAATGAGCAGTTCTTA.

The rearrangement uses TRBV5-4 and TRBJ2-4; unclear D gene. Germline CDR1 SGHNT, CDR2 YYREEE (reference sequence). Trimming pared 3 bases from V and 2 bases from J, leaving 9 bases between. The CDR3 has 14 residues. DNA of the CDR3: TGTGCCAGCAGCTCCTCCGAAACCAAAAACATTCAGTACTTC. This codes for CASSSSETKNIQYF.

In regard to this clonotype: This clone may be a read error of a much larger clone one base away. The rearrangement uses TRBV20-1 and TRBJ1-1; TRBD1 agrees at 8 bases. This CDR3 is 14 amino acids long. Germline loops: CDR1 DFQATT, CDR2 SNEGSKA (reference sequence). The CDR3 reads CSAKGSGGHTQAFF. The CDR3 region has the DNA TGCAGTGCTAAAGGTTCAGGGGGCCACACTCAAGCTTTCTTT.

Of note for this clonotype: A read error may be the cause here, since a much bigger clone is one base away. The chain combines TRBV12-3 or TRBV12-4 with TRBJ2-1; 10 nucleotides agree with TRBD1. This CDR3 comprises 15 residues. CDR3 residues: CTSSPGDRGNNEQFF. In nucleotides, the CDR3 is TGTACCAGCAGTCCCGGGGACAGGGGTAACAATGAGCAGTTCTTC.